The TCR beta chain under discussion was sequenced for a study of cytomegalovirus exposure and HLA in healthy donors. This clone was counted between two and nine times. Its matching antigen is unknown. Germline CDR1 and CDR2: MNHNS and SASEGT. The CDR3 runs 12 residues. V shed 8 bases, J shed 6 bases, and the junction held 6 bases outside the gene matches. This PCR relied on a set of 60 Vbeta primers and 13 Jbeta primers. Only in-frame clones appear in the TCRdb table, and some are missing; sequencing was by immunoSEQ multiplex PCR. The sample includes 100,000 to 120,000 clones, around 86% of them seen just once. Study-level findings and limits: The study carried out a later analysis of TCR beta sequences. It associated under 20,000 of them with specific HLA alleles at a false discovery rate of 0.05. The study designated some 180 TCR beta chains cytomegalovirus-associated. When the data were analyzed later, several of the most significant clusters appeared to be linked to common viral pathogens.

J is TRBJ1-2 and V is TRBV6-1; 7 nucleotides agree with TRBD1. The sequence was collected from a man aged 35 to 55 in good health and CMV-seronegative. The source material was PBMCs. CDR3 sequence reads: CASRRQGNGYTF. The CDR3 nucleotides are TGTGCCAGCCGTCGACAGGGTAATGGCTACACCTTC.